The entry below describes one T cell receptor (beta chain). Per the germline V gene, CDR1 is GTSNPN and CDR2 is SVGIG (reference sequence). The CDR3 loop spans 13 amino acids. V lost 5 bases, J lost 4 bases, and 5 bases stayed unmatched. TCRdb analysed the 5' RACE reads with MiXCR anew, one entry per CDR3 protein. The sample carries about 62,000 distinct CDR3 sequences, almost 9.5% recorded once. The sample is drawn from a study of early T cells in non-severe SARS-CoV-2 infection. The rearrangement joins TRBV30 to TRBJ2-3; 8 bases line up with TRBD1. The sample was whole blood. This TCR derives from an adult who was a healthcare worker with PCR-confirmed SARS-CoV-2 infection or an uninfected control (not recorded which). The CDR3 here is CAWDRGSADTQYF. The CDR3 nucleotides read TGTGCCTGGGACAGGGGAAGCGCAGATACGCAGTATTTT.